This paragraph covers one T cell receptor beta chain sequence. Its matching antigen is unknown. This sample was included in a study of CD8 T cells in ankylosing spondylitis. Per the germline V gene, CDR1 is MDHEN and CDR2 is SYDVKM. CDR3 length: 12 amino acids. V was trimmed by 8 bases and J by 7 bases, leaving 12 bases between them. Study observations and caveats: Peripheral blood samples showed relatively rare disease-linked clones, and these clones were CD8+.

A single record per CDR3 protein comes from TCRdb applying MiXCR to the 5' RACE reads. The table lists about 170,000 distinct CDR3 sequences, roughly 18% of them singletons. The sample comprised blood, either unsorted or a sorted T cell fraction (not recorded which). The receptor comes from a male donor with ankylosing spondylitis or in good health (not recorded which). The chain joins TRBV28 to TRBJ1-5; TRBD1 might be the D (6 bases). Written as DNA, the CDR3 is TGTGCCAGCGAGGGGGTCTCACAGCCCCAGCATTTT. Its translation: CASEGVSQPQHF. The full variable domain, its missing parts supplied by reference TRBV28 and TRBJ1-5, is DVKVTQSSRYLVKRTGEKVFLECVQDMDHENMFWYRQDPGLGLRLIYFSYDVKMKEKGDIPEGYSVSREKKERFSLILESASTNQTSMYLCASEGVSQPQHFGDGTRLSIL.